This passage covers 23 T cell receptor beta chains from one sample sequenced in a study of cytomegalovirus exposure and HLA in healthy donors. The PCR had 60 Vbeta and 13 Jbeta primers. TCRdb keeps only in-frame clones here, not all; method: immunoSEQ multiplex PCR. The sample records around 78,000 clones, about two thirds being singletons. Sequenced: PBMCs. These TCRs come from a man younger than 45 in good health and CMV-seropositive.

V and J are TRBV28 and TRBJ2-1; D call uncertain. This CDR3 has 11 amino acids. V was shortened by 6 bases and J by 4 bases, with 4 bases between the two germline ends. Per the germline V gene, CDR1 is MDHEN and CDR2 is SYDVKM. The CDR3 is CASRSYNEQFF. CDR3 DNA sequence: TGTGCCAGCAGGTCTTACAATGAGCAGTTCTTC.

Points on this clone: A read error may produce the germline difference seen at one junction end. The chain uses TRBV11-2 and TRBJ2-2; TRBD1 agrees at 11 bases. The germline gives CDR1 SGHAT, CDR2 FQNNGV. This CDR3 is built from 17 residues. CDR3 nucleotide sequence: TGTGCCAGCAGCGTAGACTACGGGACAGGGGGCACCGGGGAGCTGTTTTTT. It yields the protein CASSVDYGTGGTGELFF. The full variable domain, in which reference TRBV11-2 and TRBJ2-2 provide the parts outside the CDR3, is EAGVAQSPRYKIIEKRQSVAFWCNPISGHATLYWYQQILGQGPKLLIQFQNNGVVDDSQLPKDRFSAERLKGVDSTLKIQPAKLEDSAVYLCASSVDYGTGGTGELFFGEGSRLTVL.

The chain has TRBV9 and TRBJ2-3; D perhaps matches TRBD1 (6 bases). This CDR3 contains 14 residues. Germline CDR1 reads SGDLS; CDR2 reads YYNGEE. The V end was cut by 1 base, the J end by 5 bases, with 11 bases between. The chain's CDR3 is CASSVWGTKDTQYF. The CDR3 region has the DNA TGTGCCAGCAGCGTATGGGGGACAAAAGATACGCAGTATTTT.

This clone has only a few counts. The chain carries TRBV6-1 and TRBJ1-5; TRBD1 matches at 8 bases. V lost 1 base, J lost 5 bases, and 4 bases stayed unmatched. The CDR3 length is 15 residues. The V gene's germline CDR1 is MNHNS and CDR2 SASEGT. The CDR3 protein is CASSEGQGPHQPQHF. Written as DNA, the CDR3 is TGTGCCAGCAGTGAAGGACAGGGGCCGCATCAGCCCCAGCATTTT.

Written as DNA, the CDR3 is TGTGCCAGCAGCTTAAATGCGGAGCCCCAGCATTTT. It yields the protein CASSLNAEPQHF. This chain uses TRBV5-6 with TRBJ1-5, with D unclear. V gave up 2 bases and J gave up 8 bases, with 8 bases separating them. Germline CDR1 SGHDT, CDR2 YYEEEE. The CDR3 length is 12 residues.

V gene TRBV11-3 combines with J gene TRBJ2-7; D not certain. The CDR3 extends over 11 amino acids. Trimming shortened V by 4 bases and J by 2 bases, and 3 bases separated the two germline ends. CDR1 and CDR2 (germline): SGHNT, YENEEA. CDR3 sequence reads: CASSSTYEQYF. DNA for the CDR3: TGTGCCAGCAGCTCAACCTACGAGCAGTACTTC.

The CDR3 sequence is CSSGGSYGYTF. The CDR3, as DNA: TGCAGCTCCGGGGGTTCCTATGGCTACACCTTC. V and J are TRBV29-1 and TRBJ1-2; tentative D call: TRBD1 (5 bases). CDR1 and CDR2 (germline): SQVTM, ANQGSEA. CDR3 size: 11 residues. Trimming cost V 8 bases and J 4 bases, with 11 bases left between them.

The gene calls are TRBV5-5 and TRBJ2-1; perhaps TRBD1 as D (6 bases). Germline assignment: CDR1 SGHKS and CDR2 YYEKEE (reference sequence). This CDR3 has 16 amino acids. Trimming removed 0 bases from V and 8 bases from J, with 18 bases in between. CDR3 in DNA: TGTGCCAGCAGCTTGGTGCTATTGGACAGTGGGGATGAGCAGTTCTTC. Translated, it gives CASSLVLLDSGDEQFF.

The table lists this clone with a few counts. The V call is TRBV5-1, the J call TRBJ2-3, with TRBD2 matching 10 bases. The germline V gene has CDR1 SGHRS and CDR2 YFSETQ. This CDR3 spans 16 amino acids. V shed 4 bases and J 5 bases; nucleotides not matched to a gene: 10. CDR3 sequence: CASSEEGTSDRDTQYF. The CDR3, as DNA: TGCGCCAGCAGCGAGGAAGGGACTAGCGATAGAGATACGCAGTATTTT.

V gene TRBV6-5 combines with J gene TRBJ2-3; 9 bases line up with TRBD2. The CDR3 is made up of 14 amino acids. Unmatched junction bases numbered 3, after V lost 7 bases and J lost 1 base. CDR1 and CDR2 from the germline V gene are MNHEY and SVGAGI. The CDR3, as DNA: TGTGCCAGCACCCCTAGCGGGGGCACAGATACGCAGTATTTT. Translated: CASTPSGGTDTQYF.

The rearrangement uses TRBV6-5 and TRBJ2-5; 7 nucleotides agree with TRBD1. The CDR3 runs 15 residues. V shed 5 bases, J shed 3 bases, and the junction held 9 bases outside the gene matches. The germline V gene has CDR1 MNHEY and CDR2 SVGAGI. CDR3 region: CASSPRQGNKETQYF. The DNA for the CDR3 is TGTGCCAGCAGTCCGCGACAGGGAAATAAAGAGACCCAGTACTTC.

V usage is TRBV4-1 and J usage is TRBJ2-7, with D uncertain. The CDR3 is 16 amino acids. The V gene lost 0 bases and the J gene lost 1 base, with 13 bases spanning the gap. Per germline, CDR1 MGHRA and CDR2 YSYEKL. CDR3 DNA sequence: TGCGCCAGCAGCCAAGATTTTGGCGGAACTTCCTACGAGCAGTACTTC. This codes for CASSQDFGGTSYEQYF.

J is TRBJ2-3 and V is TRBV10-1, with 12 positions matching TRBD2. The CDR3 sequence is 17 residues long. V lost 2 bases and J lost 6; bases outside the gene matches: 9. Germline V gene data show CDR1 as WNHNN and CDR2 as SYGVQD (reference sequence). In nucleotides, the CDR3 is TGCGCCAGCAGTGAGGTGGCTAGCGGGAGGGCCTGGGATACGCAGTATTTT. Protein product: CASSEVASGRAWDTQYF.

V is TRBV4-3 and J is TRBJ2-1, with D perhaps matching TRBD1 (5 bases). The CDR3 loop spans 14 amino acids. Germline assignment: CDR1 LGHNA and CDR2 YSLEER. The germline V and J ends were trimmed by 2 bases and 6 bases, with 11 bases remaining between them. CDR3 residues: CASSQSGARNEQFF. The DNA for the CDR3 is TGCGCCAGCAGCCAATCTGGGGCCCGCAATGAGCAGTTCTTC.

CDR3: CASSVLANTGELFF. The CDR3 DNA follows: TGTGCCAGTAGTGTTCTCGCGAACACCGGGGAGCTGTTTTTT. The chain recombines TRBV19 with TRBJ2-2; D is uncertain. V was cut by 5 bases and J by 0 bases, with 7 bases left in between. In germline, CDR1 is LNHDA, CDR2 SQIVND (reference sequence). This CDR3 contains 14 residues.

This chain uses TRBV28 with TRBJ1-2; a weak D match, TRBD1 (5 bases). The V end lost 5 bases, the J end lost 5 bases, and 18 bases lay between the germline ends. This CDR3 has 15 amino acids. Per the germline V gene, CDR1 is MDHEN and CDR2 is SYDVKM. The CDR3 loop is CASSPHSLDSYGYTF. DNA for the CDR3: TGTGCCAGCAGTCCCCACTCCTTAGACAGTTATGGCTACACCTTC.

This clone was counted a single time. V usage is TRBV18 and J usage is TRBJ2-7; 12 bases are a match to TRBD2. CDR1 and CDR2 from the germline V gene are KGHSH and LQKENI. The V and J ends lost 1 base and 4 bases, in that order; junction bases with no gene match: 2. This CDR3 spans 15 amino acids. The CDR3 reads CASSPRTSGKYEQYF. The CDR3 nucleotides are TGTGCCAGCTCACCACGGACTAGCGGGAAATACGAGCAGTACTTC.

This chain uses TRBV7-9 with TRBJ2-7, with 7 nucleotides matching TRBD2. The ends lost 4 bases at V and 3 bases at J; junction bases unmatched: 12. The CDR3 totals 16 residues. Germline V lookup: CDR1 SEHNR, CDR2 FQNEAQ (reference sequence). CDR3 residues: CASSSLGTNPNYEQYF. The CDR3 DNA reads as TGTGCCAGCAGCTCCCTCGGGACTAATCCTAACTACGAGCAGTACTTC. The whole variable domain, remainder taken from reference TRBV7-9 and TRBJ2-7, is DTGVSQNPRHKITKRGQNVTFRCDPISEHNRLYWYRQTLGQGPEFLTYFQNEAQLEKSRLLSDRFSAERPKGSFSTLEIQRTEQGDSAMYLCASSSLGTNPNYEQYFGPGTRLTVT.

CDR3 sequence: CASSLDRFSYNEQFF. The CDR3 bases are TGTGCCAGCAGCCTGGACAGGTTCTCCTACAATGAGCAGTTCTTC. The rearrangement joins TRBV6-5 to TRBJ2-1; 7 nucleotides agree with TRBD1. J was trimmed by 0 bases and V by 6 bases; bases with no gene match: 5. The CDR3 has 15 residues. Germline-derived CDR1 and CDR2 are MNHEY and SVGAGI.

This clone was recorded only once. This chain uses TRBV18 with TRBJ2-7, with TRBD1 matching over 7 bases. The junction had 4 bases not matched to a gene; V was cut back by 6 bases and J by 2 bases. CDR1 KGHSH and CDR2 LQKENI come from the germline V gene. The CDR3 loop spans 13 amino acids. CDR3 sequence (DNA): TGTGCCAGCTCCCGGGACAGCACCTACGAGCAGTACTTC. This gives the protein CASSRDSTYEQYF.

The chain links TRBV15 to TRBJ2-5; tentatively, D is TRBD2 (5 bases). The length of the CDR3 is 12 residues. The V end was cut by 3 bases, the J end by 3 bases, with 5 bases between. Germline V CDR1 and CDR2: LNHNV, YYDKDF (reference sequence). CDR3 DNA sequence: TGTGCCACCAGCAGGAGGGAAGAGACCCAGTACTTC. Its protein product is CATSRREETQYF.

The chain employs TRBV28 and TRBJ1-3; 10 positions match TRBD1. V was pared by 6 bases and J by 2 bases, with 10 bases of the junction left unmatched. The CDR3 runs 17 residues. The V gene's germline CDR1 is MDHEN and CDR2 SYDVKM. The CDR3, as DNA: TGTGCCAGCAGACGTAGACAGGGGGCGCGAACTGGAAACACCATATATTTT. Its protein product is CASRRRQGARTGNTIYF.

The chain combines TRBV7-3 with TRBJ2-3, with TRBD2 matching 8 bases. CDR1 is SGHTA, CDR2 FQGTGA, per germline. V lost 2 bases, J lost 8 bases, and 9 bases stayed unmatched. The CDR3 has 15 amino acids. DNA of the CDR3: TGTGCCAGCAGCTTAGGCGGGAGGACCGGGGTTACGCAGTATTTT. It codes for CASSLGGRTGVTQYF.